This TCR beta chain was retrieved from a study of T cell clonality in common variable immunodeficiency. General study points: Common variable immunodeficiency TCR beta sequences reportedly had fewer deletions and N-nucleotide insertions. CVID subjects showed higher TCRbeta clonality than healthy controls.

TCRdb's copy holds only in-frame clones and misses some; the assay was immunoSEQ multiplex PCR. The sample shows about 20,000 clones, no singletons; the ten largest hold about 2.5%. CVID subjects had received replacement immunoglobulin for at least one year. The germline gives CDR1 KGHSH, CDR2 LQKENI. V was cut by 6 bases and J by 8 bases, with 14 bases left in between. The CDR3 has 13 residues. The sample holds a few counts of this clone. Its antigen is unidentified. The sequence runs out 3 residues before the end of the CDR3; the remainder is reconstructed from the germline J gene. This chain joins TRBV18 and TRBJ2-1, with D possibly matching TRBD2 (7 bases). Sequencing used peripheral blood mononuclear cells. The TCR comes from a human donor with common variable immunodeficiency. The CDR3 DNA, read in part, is TGTGCCAGCTCTGGGGGGGCCGGCGATGAG. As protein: CASSGGAGDE. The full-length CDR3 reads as CASSGGAGDEQFF. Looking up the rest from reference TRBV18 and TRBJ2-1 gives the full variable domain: NAGVMQNPRHLVRRRGQEARLRCSPMKGHSHVYWYRQLPEEGLKFMVYLQKENIIDESGMPKERFSAEFPKEGPSILRIQQVVRGDSAAYFCASSGGAGDEQFFGPGTRLTVL.